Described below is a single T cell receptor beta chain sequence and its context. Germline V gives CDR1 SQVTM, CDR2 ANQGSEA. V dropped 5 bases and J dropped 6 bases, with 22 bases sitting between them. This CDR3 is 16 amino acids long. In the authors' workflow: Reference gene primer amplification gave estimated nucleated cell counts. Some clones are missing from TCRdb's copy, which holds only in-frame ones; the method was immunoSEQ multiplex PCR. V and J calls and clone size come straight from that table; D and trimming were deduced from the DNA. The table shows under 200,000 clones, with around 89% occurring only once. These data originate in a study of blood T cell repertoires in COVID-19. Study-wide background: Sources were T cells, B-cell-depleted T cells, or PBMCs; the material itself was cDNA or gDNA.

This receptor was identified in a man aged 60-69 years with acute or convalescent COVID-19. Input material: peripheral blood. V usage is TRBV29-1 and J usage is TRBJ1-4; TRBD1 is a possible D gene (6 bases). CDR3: CSVSPSGGAQYEKLFF. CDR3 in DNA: TGCAGCGTTTCCCCCTCCGGGGGGGCACAGTATGAAAAACTGTTTTTT.